A single sample gave rise to the 19 T cell receptor beta chains below, sequenced in a study of HIV-infected children after antiretroviral therapy interruption (dated by TCRdb to between 2019 and 2020). In the paper's terms, the treatment or condition label means: PENTA 11 planned treatment interruption arm or continuous ART arm. Library generation was performed with 3' RACE. Data came from an Illumina MiSeq. TCR libraries were constructed from RNA with a 3' RACE protocol that used unique molecular identifiers to correct for PCR amplification bias. In TCRdb, the public reads were trimmed at Q25 with fastp and aligned with MiXCR, with productive beta chains retained. Here each entry gathers all rows of one CDR3 protein and keeps the most common genes and DNA. The sample contains about 89,000 distinct CDR3 sequences, 6.9% of them found a single time. The top ten clones comprise around 1.1% of the sample.

The sequences come from CD45RA+ CD4+ T cells from PBMCs, pooled from several time points, collected from a donor given antiretroviral therapy, either interrupted or continuous. In the paper's terms, the cell subset or site label means: naive CD4+ CD45RA+ CD45RO- T cells. Receptors were obtained from a pool of human donors with HIV.

The chain couples TRBV7-9 to TRBJ2-7; the D is unclear. The germline V gene has CDR1 SEHNR and CDR2 FQNEAQ (reference sequence). V lost 3 bases and J 6 bases, leaving 12 bases between the germline ends. The CDR3 is 13 residues long. This CDR3 is CASSFGTASEQYF. For the CDR3, the DNA is TGTGCCAGCAGCTTTGGTACAGCATCCGAGCAGTACTTC.

This clonotype was recorded many times. The CDR3 sequence is CASSSGQPLHF. The CDR3 DNA is TGTGCCAGCAGTTCCGGACAGCCCCTCCACTTT. The chain links TRBV12-3 or TRBV12-4 to TRBJ1-6, with D possibly matching TRBD1 (6 bases). This CDR3 region has 11 residues. Trimming stripped 4 bases from V and 13 bases from J, with 8 bases between.

This clonotype was observed at least ten times. The gene calls are TRBV7-9 and TRBJ1-1; D is unresolved. The CDR3 extends over 14 amino acids. Per germline, CDR1 SEHNR and CDR2 FQNEAQ (reference sequence). V was shortened by 2 bases and J by 3 bases, with 10 bases between the two germline ends. CDR3 in amino acids: CASSLSGRDTEAFF. The CDR3 DNA reads as TGTGCCAGCAGCTTATCAGGTCGTGACACTGAAGCTTTCTTT.

The chain combines TRBV7-9 with TRBJ2-2, with D perhaps matching TRBD1 (6 bases). Germline lookup yields CDR1 SEHNR and CDR2 FQNEAQ (reference sequence). The CDR3 runs to 17 residues. The V end was cut by 7 bases, the J end by 1 base, with 19 bases between. The CDR3 here is CASNPFEDSLNTGELFF. The DNA of the CDR3 is TGTGCCAGCAATCCCTTCGAGGACAGCTTGAACACCGGGGAGCTGTTTTTT.

The table lists this clonotype with many counts. This chain joins TRBV20-1 and TRBJ2-3; D is possibly TRBD1 or TRBD2 (5 bases each). V was trimmed by 0 bases and J by 3 bases, leaving 13 bases between them. Germline assignment: CDR1 DFQATT and CDR2 SNEGSKA (reference sequence). The CDR3 extends over 15 amino acids. The CDR3 DNA reads as TGCAGTGCTAGAGAAACGGGGCGGAGGACAGATACGCAGTATTTT. The encoded protein is CSARETGRRTDTQYF.

This clonotype was seen many times. The chain links TRBV30 to TRBJ1-1; D perhaps matches TRBD1 (6 bases). CDR3 length: 18 residues. CDR1 is GTSNPN, CDR2 SVGIG, per germline (reference sequence). V lost 0 bases to trimming and J lost 5 bases, with 25 bases between them. The CDR3 is CAWSVEAFRAGQGTEAFF. The CDR3 DNA sequence: TGTGCCTGGAGTGTAGAGGCTTTCCGGGCAGGGCAGGGGACTGAAGCTTTCTTT.

There are many counts of this clonotype. The chain uses TRBV9 and TRBJ2-1; maybe TRBD2 (6 bases). V was clipped by 5 bases and J by 5 bases, with 20 bases between them. The V gene's germline CDR1 is SGDLS and CDR2 YYNGEE. The CDR3 spans 16 residues. CDR3 in amino acids: CASRGGDRDWNNEQFF. The CDR3 coding sequence is TGTGCCAGCAGAGGAGGAGATAGGGACTGGAACAATGAGCAGTTCTTC.

Ten or more counts support this clonotype. This chain uses TRBV12-3 or TRBV12-4 with TRBJ2-5; 8 positions match TRBD1. This CDR3 is 14 amino acids long. Trimming took 5 bases from V and 4 from J; bases not matched to a gene: 6. The CDR3 loop reads CASSIDRGGETQYF. CDR3 DNA sequence: TGTGCCAGCAGTATAGACAGGGGAGGAGAGACCCAGTACTTC.

This clonotype was seen only a few times. This chain connects TRBV11-2 to TRBJ2-1, with 8 bases that match TRBD1. With 8 bases clipped from V and 9 bases from J, the junction kept 9 bases outside the gene matches. Germline loops: CDR1 SGHAT, CDR2 FQNNGV. The CDR3 has 13 residues. CDR3 loop: CASSRQGPPEQFF. The CDR3 DNA reads as TGTGCCAGCTCGCGACAGGGGCCCCCTGAGCAGTTCTTC. Using reference TRBV11-2 and TRBJ2-1 for the parts outside the CDR3, the full variable domain is EAGVAQSPRYKIIEKRQSVAFWCNPISGHATLYWYQQILGQGPKLLIQFQNNGVVDDSQLPKDRFSAERLKGVDSTLKIQPAKLEDSAVYLCASSRQGPPEQFFGPGTRLTVL.

The chain carries TRBV20-1 and TRBJ1-1; TRBD1 might be the D (6 bases). The V gene lost 6 bases and the J gene lost 5 bases, with 22 bases spanning the gap. Germline V lookup: CDR1 DFQATT, CDR2 SNEGSKA (reference sequence). CDR3 length: 15 residues. The CDR3 DNA follows: TGCAGTGCAAAACCGCCGACAGGAGCAAGAACTGAAGCTTTCTTT. This codes for CSAKPPTGARTEAFF.

The chain couples TRBV5-4 to TRBJ1-1, with 7 bases identical to TRBD1. From germline, CDR1 is SGHNT and CDR2 YYREEE (reference sequence). This CDR3 is 14 amino acids long. The V segment lost 5 bases and the J segment 2 bases; nucleotides outside the gene matches: 6. The DNA of the CDR3 is TGTGCCAGCAGAGCCGGGACAGCTAACACTGAAGCTTTCTTT. Its translation is CASRAGTANTEAFF.

In its sample, this clonotype was seen many times. The gene calls are TRBV29-1 and TRBJ1-1; possibly TRBD1 for D (5 bases). Germline V gives CDR1 SQVTM, CDR2 ANQGSEA. The CDR3 is 13 amino acids. With 7 bases removed from V and 5 bases from J, the gap between germline ends came to 17 bases. This CDR3 reads CSAALGARTEAFF. DNA for the CDR3: TGCAGCGCTGCCCTCGGGGCAAGGACTGAAGCTTTCTTT.

This clonotype was seen at least ten times. The chain combines TRBV4-1 with TRBJ1-2; 7 bases are a match to TRBD1. Germline V gene sequence: CDR1 MGHRA, CDR2 YSYEKL. Trimming took 1 base from V and 3 from J; bases not matched to a gene: 2. CDR3 length: 14 residues. CDR3 residues: CASSQGDRDYGYTF. Here the CDR3 DNA reads TGCGCCAGCAGCCAAGGCGACAGGGACTATGGCTACACCTTC.

This chain links TRBV28 with TRBJ2-1; D is perhaps TRBD2 (5 bases). The CDR3 consists of 12 residues. Germline CDR1 MDHEN, CDR2 SYDVKM. V dropped 10 bases and J dropped 8 bases, with 15 bases sitting between them. CDR3 bases: TGTGCCACCTTTTTTAGGGAGCATGAGCAGTTCTTC. Amino acid sequence: CATFFREHEQFF. The full variable domain, with the rest looked up from reference TRBV28 and TRBJ2-1, is DVKVTQSSRYLVKRTGEKVFLECVQDMDHENMFWYRQDPGLGLRLIYFSYDVKMKEKGDIPEGYSVSREKKERFSLILESASTNQTSMYLCATFFREHEQFFGPGTRLTVL.

There are many counts of this clonotype. The chain recombines TRBV10-3 with TRBJ2-4, with D possibly being TRBD1 (5 bases). This CDR3 region has 14 residues. V shed 7 bases and J shed 7 bases, with 17 bases lying between them. From germline, CDR1 is ENHRY and CDR2 SYGVKD. Written as DNA, the CDR3 is TGTGCCATCACGCCCGAATTCAAGGGGAACATTCAGTACTTC. This translates into CAITPEFKGNIQYF.

This rearrangement joins TRBV7-9 to TRBJ1-1, with D uncertain. Per the germline V gene, CDR1 is SEHNR and CDR2 is FQNEAQ (reference sequence). The V end was cut by 5 bases, the J end by 0 bases, with 13 bases between. The CDR3 contains 15 residues. CDR3: CASSHDMGLNTEAFF. The CDR3 DNA sequence: TGTGCCAGCAGCCACGATATGGGCCTGAACACTGAAGCTTTCTTT.

This clonotype was found many times. The chain is built from TRBV7-6 and TRBJ2-1; 14 bases match TRBD2. Germline V gives CDR1 SGHVS, CDR2 FNYEAQ. This CDR3 has 16 residues. Germline trimming cut 5 bases from V and 7 bases from J; bases unmatched to any gene: 7. CDR3 amino acids: CASSQTSGRASNEQFF. CDR3 in DNA: TGTGCCAGCAGCCAGACTAGCGGGAGGGCCTCAAATGAGCAGTTCTTC.

This clonotype has more than one count but fewer than ten. V gene TRBV7-3 combines with J gene TRBJ2-1, with 13 bases matching TRBD2. Germline CDR1 SGHTA, CDR2 FQGTGA. Germline trimming cut 3 bases from V and 10 bases from J; bases unmatched to any gene: 9. This CDR3 is built from 16 residues. CDR3 sequence: CASSLTSGGSLREQFF. The CDR3 DNA reads TGTGCCAGCAGCTTGACTAGCGGGGGGTCCCTGCGGGAGCAGTTCTTC. The full variable domain, in which reference TRBV7-3 and TRBJ2-1 provide the parts outside the CDR3, is GAGVSQTPSNKVTEKGKYVELRCDPISGHTALYWYRQSLGQGPEFLIYFQGTGAADDSGLPNDRFFAVRPEGSVSTLKIQRTERGDSAVYLCASSLTSGGSLREQFFGPGTRLTVL.

The chain combines TRBV10-3 with TRBJ2-2; D is tentatively TRBD1 or TRBD2 (5 bases each). Deletions cut 10 bases from V and 4 bases from J, with 28 bases between. The length of the CDR3 is 18 residues. Per germline, CDR1 ENHRY and CDR2 SYGVKD. The CDR3, as DNA: TGTGCCACCCTAACCGGCGGTGGGCAGGCGAGGGGCACCGGGGAGCTGTTTTTT. Translated: CATLTGGGQARGTGELFF.